The entry below gives a single TCR beta chain sequence along with its context. The sample belongs to a study of immune cell composition in non-small cell lung cancer. The CDR3 totals 14 residues. V shed 2 bases and J shed 6 bases, with 13 bases lying between them. Germline-derived CDR1 and CDR2 are MNHNY and SVGAGI (reference sequence). Method: immunoSEQ multiplex PCR; TCRdb's copy keeps in-frame clones and lacks some. The data contain 3,200 or so clones, 86% of them seen just once; the ten biggest clones take up more than 8%. Sequencing input: lung tumor tissue. The chain links TRBV6-6 to TRBJ1-2; D gene unclear. The receptor was derived from a human donor with non-small cell lung cancer. The chain's CDR3 is CASSYPPPTHGYTF. The CDR3 DNA is TGTGCCAGCAGTTACCCCCCCCCGACACATGGCTACACCTTC.